These 27 T cell receptor beta chains share one sample of origin, sequenced in a study of blood T cell repertoires in COVID-19. Profiled with immunoSEQ multiplex PCR; TCRdb holds only in-frame clones, not every one. Of about 180,000 clones detected, about 91% appear once; the ten largest clones hold 3.5% to 4.5%. Specimen: peripheral blood. Receptors were obtained from a woman younger than 45 with acute or convalescent COVID-19.

The chain combines TRBV7-9 with TRBJ1-2; 9 bases match TRBD1. The ends lost 3 bases at V and 3 bases at J; junction bases unmatched: 8. The CDR3 covers 16 residues. Looked up from germline, CDR1 is SEHNR and CDR2 is FQNEAQ (reference sequence). CDR3 region: CASSFWDRVDDYGYTF. CDR3 nucleotides: TGTGCCAGCAGCTTTTGGGACAGGGTCGATGACTATGGCTACACCTTC.

This clone came up once. The CDR3 protein is CASGGAIATNEKLFF. The CDR3 DNA sequence: TGTGCCAGCGGAGGGGCAATAGCAACTAATGAAAAACTGTTTTTT. V gene TRBV28 combines with J gene TRBJ1-4; D is perhaps TRBD1 (5 bases). Trimming pared 8 bases from V and 0 bases from J, leaving 13 bases between. The CDR3 totals 15 residues. The germline V gene has CDR1 MDHEN and CDR2 SYDVKM.

V gene TRBV28 combines with J gene TRBJ1-2; the D gene is possibly TRBD1 (5 bases). The CDR3 sequence is 15 residues long. Deletions cut 1 base from V and 6 bases from J, with 15 bases between. The V gene's germline CDR1 is MDHEN and CDR2 SYDVKM. The chain's CDR3 is CASSLYGRVSHGYTF. Here the CDR3 DNA reads TGTGCCAGCAGTTTATACGGCAGGGTATCGCATGGCTACACCTTC.

This sequence joins TRBV20-1 and TRBJ1-6; no firm D call. This CDR3 is built from 11 residues. The germline CDR1 and CDR2 sequences are DFQATT and SNEGSKA (reference sequence). Trimming removed 3 bases at V and 9 bases at J, with 6 bases between. Written as DNA, the CDR3 is TGCAGTGCTAGCCAGTCTTCACCCCTCCACTTT. It translates to CSASQSSPLHF.

The V call is TRBV12-3 or TRBV12-4, the J call TRBJ2-3; a weak D match, TRBD1 (5 bases). The CDR3 sequence is 12 residues long. Trimming stripped 6 bases from V and 6 bases from J, with 10 bases between. CDR3 in DNA: TGTGCCAGCAGGGGGCGCGTCGATACGCAGTATTTT. This gives the protein CASRGRVDTQYF.

This chain joins TRBV14 and TRBJ2-7; D ambiguous. V dropped 2 bases and J dropped 5 bases, with 7 bases sitting between them. CDR1 and CDR2 from the germline V gene are SGHDN and FVKESK. CDR3 length: 12 amino acids. In nucleotides, the CDR3 is TGTGCCAGCAGCCAATCGTTCCACGAGCAGTACTTC. It specifies CASSQSFHEQYF.

The CDR3 sequence: CASSLDAGHSLYAFF. CDR3 bases: TGTGCCAGCAGCTTAGATGCAGGCCACTCCCTATACGCTTTCTTT. The chain combines TRBV11-2 with TRBJ1-1; D uncertain. Trimming left V 0 bases short and J 11 bases short, with 19 bases between. This CDR3 is built from 15 residues. The V gene's germline CDR1 is SGHAT and CDR2 FQNNGV.

This chain links TRBV6-5 with TRBJ1-5; no reliable D call. The CDR3 is 14 residues long. Per germline, CDR1 MNHEY and CDR2 SVGAGI. Trimming pared 5 bases from V and 2 bases from J, leaving 10 bases between. In nucleotides, the CDR3 is TGTGCCAGCAGTCCCTCCTCTGGCAATCAGCCCCAGCATTTT. Its protein product is CASSPSSGNQPQHF.

The chain combines TRBV19 with TRBJ1-1, with D possibly matching TRBD1 (6 bases). CDR3 length: 12 amino acids. Trimming took 7 bases from V and 4 from J, leaving 10 bases between them. Germline CDR1 and CDR2: LNHDA and SQIVND (reference sequence). The CDR3 reads CASKSRGTEAFF. As DNA, the CDR3 is TGTGCCAGTAAGTCCAGGGGCACTGAAGCTTTCTTT.

This chain uses TRBV7-8 with TRBJ2-1, with 13 bases that match TRBD2. The CDR3 is 15 amino acids. After removal of 5 bases from V and 9 bases from J, the junction contained 7 bases not matched to a gene. Germline V gene data show CDR1 as SGHVS and CDR2 as FQNEAQ. The CDR3 protein is CASSPGLAGVLEQFF. In DNA form, the CDR3 reads TGTGCCAGCAGCCCTGGACTAGCGGGAGTCCTTGAGCAGTTCTTC.

The V and J genes are TRBV6-5 and TRBJ1-2, with TRBD1 as a possible D gene (6 bases). V gave up 0 bases and J gave up 7 bases, with 15 bases separating them. Per the germline V gene, CDR1 is MNHEY and CDR2 is SVGAGI. This CDR3 has 15 residues. CDR3 sequence: CASSYSGDTFRGYTF. Here the CDR3 DNA reads TGTGCCAGCAGTTACTCAGGGGACACCTTCCGTGGCTACACCTTC.

The rearrangement uses TRBV5-1 and TRBJ2-1, with a weak D call TRBD2 (6 bases). The CDR3 totals 16 residues. V was pared by 0 bases and J by 0 bases, with 10 bases between. The V gene's germline CDR1 is SGHRS and CDR2 YFSETQ. The CDR3 sequence: CASSLEATSSYNEQFF. The DNA of the CDR3 is TGCGCCAGCAGCTTGGAGGCGACTAGCTCCTACAATGAGCAGTTCTTC.

This chain joins TRBV7-9 and TRBJ2-5; D unresolved. Germline CDR1 is SEHNR and CDR2 is FQNEAQ (reference sequence). This CDR3 contains 12 residues. Trimming removed 5 bases from V and 4 bases from J, with 8 bases in between. The CDR3, as DNA: TGTGCCAGCAGCCCCTCGGTAGAGACCCAGTACTTC. It yields the protein CASSPSVETQYF. The full variable domain, rest sourced from reference TRBV7-9 and TRBJ2-5, is DTGVSQNPRHKITKRGQNVTFRCDPISEHNRLYWYRQTLGQGPEFLTYFQNEAQLEKSRLLSDRFSAERPKGSFSTLEIQRTEQGDSAMYLCASSPSVETQYFGPGTRLLVL.

V gene TRBV6-5 combines with J gene TRBJ1-1; 9 nucleotides line up with TRBD1. J was trimmed by 0 bases and V by 5 bases; bases with no gene match: 4. From germline, CDR1 is MNHEY and CDR2 SVGAGI. The CDR3 is made up of 15 amino acids. As DNA, the CDR3 is TGTGCCAGCAGTAAATGGACAGGGGTGAACACTGAAGCTTTCTTT. Translating it yields CASSKWTGVNTEAFF.

This sequence joins TRBV19 and TRBJ1-5; D ambiguous. The CDR3 extends over 16 amino acids. The germline V gene encodes CDR1 LNHDA and CDR2 SQIVND (reference sequence). V gave up 7 bases and J gave up 2 bases, with 18 bases separating them. The CDR3 region is CASKRVALEGNQPQHF. CDR3 DNA: TGTGCCAGTAAGCGGGTCGCCCTCGAGGGCAATCAGCCCCAGCATTTT.

The chain recombines TRBV4-2 with TRBJ2-1, with TRBD1 identical over 7 bases. Trimming at V came to 1 base and at J to 5 bases, leaving 8 bases not matched to a gene. CDR1 and CDR2 from the germline V gene are LGHNA and YNFKEQ. The CDR3 is made up of 16 amino acids. CDR3 in amino acids: CASSQGSLDRDNEQFF. The CDR3 bases are TGTGCCAGCAGCCAAGGAAGCCTAGACAGGGACAATGAGCAGTTCTTC.

This chain connects TRBV6-5 to TRBJ1-3; D unclear. This CDR3 has 15 residues. V dropped 7 bases and J dropped 4 bases, with 17 bases sitting between them. CDR1 is MNHEY, CDR2 SVGAGI, per germline. This CDR3 reads CASTYLPGAGNTIYF. The CDR3 DNA sequence: TGTGCCAGCACCTACCTCCCGGGAGCCGGAAACACCATATATTTT.

This chain joins TRBV5-1 and TRBJ2-5; TRBD1 aligns across 9 bases. The CDR3 runs to 14 residues. Looked up from germline, CDR1 is SGHRS and CDR2 is YFSETQ. Germline trimming cut 3 bases from V and 5 bases from J; bases unmatched to any gene: 5. Written as DNA, the CDR3 is TGCGCCAGCAGCTCTGGTACAGGGGGCGAGACCCAGTACTTC. It yields the protein CASSSGTGGETQYF.

This clone was picked up a small number of times. No DNA is shown, since the ends of the CDR3 on it are uncertain; the CDR3 is the one TCRdb lists. The J gene is TRBJ1-2, the V gene TRBV28; no check of the table's D call, TRBD1, against the DNA was made. The germline gives CDR1 MDHEN, CDR2 SYDVKM. The CDR3 contains 14 residues when both ends are counted. CDR3 loop: CASSFFGQPYGYTF.

The V and J genes are TRBV5-1 and TRBJ2-3; D is perhaps TRBD2 (6 bases). The length of the CDR3 is 14 residues. Trimming shortened V by 4 bases and J by 7 bases, and 16 bases separated the two germline ends. CDR1 SGHRS and CDR2 YFSETQ come from the germline V gene. CDR3 DNA sequence: TGCGCCAGCAGCCCGGGACTTGGGGGAAATACGCAGTATTTT. It codes for CASSPGLGGNTQYF.

The chain couples TRBV6-1 to TRBJ1-5, with D possibly matching TRBD1 (5 bases). Germline-derived CDR1 and CDR2 are MNHNS and SASEGT. This CDR3 region has 12 residues. In nucleotides, the CDR3 is TGTGCTGGGGGGTCCGGCAATCAGCCCCAGCATTTT. Its protein is CAGGSGNQPQHF.

This clone was seen once. The sample contains more than one DNA sequence encoding this CDR3. V usage is TRBV4-2 and J usage is TRBJ2-3; no firm D call. Germline V gene data show CDR1 as LGHNA and CDR2 as YNFKEQ. V was shortened by 0 bases and J by 8 bases, with 6 bases between the two germline ends. The CDR3 is 12 amino acids. The CDR3 loop is CASSQERGTQYF. CDR3 DNA: TGTGCCAGCAGCCAAGAAAGAGGTACGCAGTATTTT.

This chain joins TRBV11-2 and TRBJ1-1; 8 bases fit TRBD1. The CDR3 has 15 residues. The V gene's germline CDR1 is SGHAT and CDR2 FQNNGV. The trim removed 5 bases at V and 0 bases at J, leaving 5 bases unmatched. CDR3 in amino acids: CASSPGQGVNTEAFF. Written as DNA, the CDR3 is TGTGCCAGCAGCCCTGGACAGGGAGTGAACACTGAAGCTTTCTTT. Complete variable domain (other parts from reference TRBV11-2 and TRBJ1-1): EAGVAQSPRYKIIEKRQSVAFWCNPISGHATLYWYQQILGQGPKLLIQFQNNGVVDDSQLPKDRFSAERLKGVDSTLKIQPAKLEDSAVYLCASSPGQGVNTEAFFGQGTRLTVV.

The genes are TRBV19 and TRBJ1-2; TRBD1 is a possible D gene (6 bases). Trimming removed 3 bases at V and 4 bases at J, with 15 bases between. This CDR3 region has 15 residues. Germline loops: CDR1 LNHDA, CDR2 SQIVND (reference sequence). Here the CDR3 DNA reads TGTGCCAGTAGTATCACAGGGCGGGTCGGCTATGGCTACACCTTC. Translation gives CASSITGRVGYGYTF. The entire variable domain, with the rest obtained from reference TRBV19 and TRBJ1-2, is as follows: DGGITQSPKYLFRKEGQNVTLSCEQNLNHDAMYWYRQDPGQGLRLIYYSQIVNDFQKGDIAEGYSVSREKKESFPLTVTSAQKNPTAFYLCASSITGRVGYGYTFGSGTRLTVV.

The rearrangement joins TRBV9 to TRBJ2-5; perhaps TRBD1 as D (6 bases). CDR3 size: 14 residues. Trimming pared 1 base from V and 7 bases from J, leaving 14 bases between. Germline V gene lookup returns CDR1 SGDLS and CDR2 YYNGEE. CDR3 bases: TGTGCCAGCAGCGTAAGACAGGTCGATGGGACCCAGTACTTC. Its translation: CASSVRQVDGTQYF.

This clone was seen a handful of times. This sequence joins TRBV6-6 and TRBJ2-7, with D possibly TRBD1 on 5 matching bases. V was clipped by 0 bases and J by 5 bases, with 11 bases between them. Germline lookup yields CDR1 MNHNY and CDR2 SVGAGI (reference sequence). The CDR3 loop spans 14 amino acids. In DNA form, the CDR3 reads TGTGCCAGCAGTTACTCCCTAAGGGGCGACGAGCAGTACTTC. Protein sequence: CASSYSLRGDEQYF.

As concerns this clone: At one end the junction does not follow the germline gene, possibly because of a read error. The V and J genes are TRBV2 and TRBJ1-5; 10 nucleotides line up with TRBD1. This CDR3 comprises 15 residues. Per the germline V gene, CDR1 is SNHLY and CDR2 is FYNNEI. As DNA, the CDR3 is TGTGCCAGCAGCCAGGACAGGGGGGGCAATCAGCCTCAGCATTTT. Translating gives CASSQDRGGNQPQHF.